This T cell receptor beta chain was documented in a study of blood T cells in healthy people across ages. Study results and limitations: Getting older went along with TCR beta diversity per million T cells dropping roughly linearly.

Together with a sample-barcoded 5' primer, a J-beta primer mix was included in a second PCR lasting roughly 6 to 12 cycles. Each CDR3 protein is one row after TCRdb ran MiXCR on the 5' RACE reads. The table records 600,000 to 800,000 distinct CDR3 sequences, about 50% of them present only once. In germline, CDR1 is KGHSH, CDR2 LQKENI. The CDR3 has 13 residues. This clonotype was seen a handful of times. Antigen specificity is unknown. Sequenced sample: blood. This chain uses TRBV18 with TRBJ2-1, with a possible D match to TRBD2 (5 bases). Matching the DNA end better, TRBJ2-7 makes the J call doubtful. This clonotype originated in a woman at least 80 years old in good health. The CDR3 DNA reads TGTGCCAGCTCGGCTAGCTCCTACAATGAGCAGTACTTC. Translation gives CASSASSYNEQYF.